This T cell receptor (beta chain) was sequenced during a study of beta chain features in type 1 diabetes. In its sample, this clone was seen many times. Its antigen is not identified. Findings and caveats of the study: Across patients, naive, central memory and Treg TCRB repertoires exhibited apparently greater similarity than was observed across healthy donors.

The isolated RNA, all of it, was reverse transcribed, so expressed TCRB transcripts were what got sequenced. Measured with immunoSEQ multiplex PCR; TCRdb has only the in-frame clones, and not every one. The repertoire holds 350,000 to 450,000 clones, with 11% to 15% as singletons. CDR3 length: 14 residues. The chain joins TRBV21-1 to TRBJ2-3; the table calls TRBD1, which could not be checked here. TRBV21-1 is a pseudogene segment. The clonotype was recovered from a man aged 25 to 45 in good health. Source material: naive CD4+ T cells from blood. The CDR3 DNA reads as TGTGCCAGCAACACACAGGCCAGCACAGATACGCAGTATTTT. Translating it yields CASNTQASTDTQYF.